This entry describes one TCR beta chain. Original processing methods: Cell counts per sample came from amplifying reference gene primers. The repertoire was sequenced with immunoSEQ multiplex PCR; TCRdb's copy has only in-frame clones and lacks some. V and J calls plus clone size are reproduced from that table; the DNA served to infer D and trimming. The data contain about 480,000 clones, around nine tenths of them singletons. The CDR3 runs 15 residues. CDR1 is SGHRS and CDR2 is YFSETQ in the germline V gene. V lost 4 bases and J lost 4, with 17 bases in between. This record belongs to a study of blood T cell repertoires in COVID-19. Study context: COVID-19 samples collected from the United States, Italy and Spain covered acute and convalescent phases. T cells, B-cell-depleted T cells, or PBMCs supplied cDNA or gDNA.

Researchers sorted participants into cohorts using their self-reported clinical history. This sequence joins TRBV5-1 and TRBJ1-1; TRBD1 might be the D (5 bases). The sequence derives from a woman aged 40 to 50 who had recovered from COVID-19. The sequencing sample was made of PBMCs or T cells enriched from blood (not recorded which). In nucleotides, the CDR3 is TGCGCCAGCAGCCTGGGCCTGACAGCGGGCACTGAAGCTTTCTTT. It specifies CASSLGLTAGTEAFF.